The TCR beta chain described here comes from a study of response to subunit inactivated influenza vaccine. Study conclusions and caveats: Seasonal influenza vaccination, on each occasion, was suggested by the authors to recruit few new T cells.

Germline assignment: CDR1 WSHSY and CDR2 SAAADI. The CDR3 runs 14 residues. A remark on this clonotype: What it recognizes is unknown. This may stem from a read error, because a much larger clone lies one nucleotide away.

TCRdb independently ran MiXCR on the RT-PCR reads; one entry per CDR3 protein. Seen here are over 150,000 distinct CDR3 sequences, about 10% observed once, and the top ten hold roughly 36%. The V call is TRBV10-2, the J call TRBJ1-1, with 10 bases fitting TRBD1. This TCR came from a man aged 45 to 70 who received an inactivated influenza vaccine. The starting material was CD8+ T cells sorted from PBMCs, obtained around 25 months after vaccination. The CDR3 sequence is CTSSPGTGVTEAFF. The CDR3 DNA reads TGCACCAGCAGTCCCGGGACAGGGGTCACTGAAGCTTTCTTT.